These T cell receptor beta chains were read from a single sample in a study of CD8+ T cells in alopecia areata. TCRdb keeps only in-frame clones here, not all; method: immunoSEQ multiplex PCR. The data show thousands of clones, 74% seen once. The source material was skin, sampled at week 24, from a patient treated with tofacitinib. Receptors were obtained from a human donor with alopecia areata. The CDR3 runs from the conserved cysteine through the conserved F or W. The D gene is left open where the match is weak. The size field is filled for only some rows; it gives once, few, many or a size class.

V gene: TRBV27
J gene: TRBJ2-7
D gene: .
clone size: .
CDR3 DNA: TGTGCCAGCAGTTTATGGGCGGGGCCCTACGAGCAGTACTTC
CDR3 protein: CASSLWAGPYEQYF

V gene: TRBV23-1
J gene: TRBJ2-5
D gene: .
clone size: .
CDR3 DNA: TGCGCCAGCAGTCAATCGTGGGAAGAGACCCAGTACTTC
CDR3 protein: CASSQSWEETQYF

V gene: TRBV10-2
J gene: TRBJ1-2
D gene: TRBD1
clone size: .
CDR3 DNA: TGCGCCAGCAAATTGACAGGGGGTGGCTATGGCTACACCTTC
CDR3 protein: CASKLTGGGYGYTF

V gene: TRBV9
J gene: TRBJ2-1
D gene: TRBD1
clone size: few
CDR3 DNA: TGTGCCAGCAGCGGCCGGGACAGGGGGTACAATGAGCAGTTCTTC
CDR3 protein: CASSGRDRGYNEQFF

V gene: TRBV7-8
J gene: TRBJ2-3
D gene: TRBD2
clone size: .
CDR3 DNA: TGTGCCAGCAGCCAAGGGGTAGCGGGACTAGCGACAGATACGCAGTATTTT
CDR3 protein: CASSQGVAGLATDTQYF

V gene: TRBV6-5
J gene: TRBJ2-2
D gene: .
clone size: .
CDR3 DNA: TGTGCCAGCACCCTGGGACATCGGATCGGGGAGCTGTTTTTT
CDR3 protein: CASTLGHRIGELFF

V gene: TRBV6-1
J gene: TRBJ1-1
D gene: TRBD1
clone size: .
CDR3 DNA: TGTGCCAGCAACAGGGGGAACACTGAAGCTTTTTTT
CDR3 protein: CASNRGNTEAFF

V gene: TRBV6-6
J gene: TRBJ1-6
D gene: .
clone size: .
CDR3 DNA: TGTGCCAGCAGTTACCTTCAGCGCGAGGGAAATTCACCCCTCCACTTT
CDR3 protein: CASSYLQREGNSPLHF

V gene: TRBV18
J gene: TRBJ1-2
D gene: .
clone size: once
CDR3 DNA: TGTGCCAGCTCACCCCCTGGTCAAAGGTCCAACTATGGCTACACCTTC
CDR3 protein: CASSPPGQRSNYGYTF

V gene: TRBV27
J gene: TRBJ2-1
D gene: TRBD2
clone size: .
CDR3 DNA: TGTGCCAGCAGTTTGTCACTAGCGGGGGGTAGCAATGAGCAGTTCTTC
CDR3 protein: CASSLSLAGGSNEQFF

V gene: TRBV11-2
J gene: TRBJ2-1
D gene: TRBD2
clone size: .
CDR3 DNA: TGTGCCAGCAGCTCTAGCGGGGGGGCCGGGAATGAGCAGTTCTTC
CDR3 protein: CASSSSGGAGNEQFF

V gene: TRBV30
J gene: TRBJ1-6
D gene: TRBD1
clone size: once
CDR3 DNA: TGTGCCTGTAGCAGGGGACAGGACGATTCACCCCTCCACTTT
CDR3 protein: CACSRGQDDSPLHF

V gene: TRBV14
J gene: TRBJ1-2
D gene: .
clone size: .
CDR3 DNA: TGTGCCAGCAGTGGAGAGGCGGGTTATGGCTACACCTTC
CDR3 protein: CASSGEAGYGYTF

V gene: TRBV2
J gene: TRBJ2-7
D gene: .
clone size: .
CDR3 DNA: TGTGCCAGCAACCCTCCGACCGGTTCCGCCGAGCAGTACTTC
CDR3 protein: CASNPPTGSAEQYF

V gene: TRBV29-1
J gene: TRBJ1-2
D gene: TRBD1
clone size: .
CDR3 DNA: TGCGTCCTCAAGGGGACAGGGGTTGGCTACACCTTC
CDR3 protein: CVLKGTGVGYTF

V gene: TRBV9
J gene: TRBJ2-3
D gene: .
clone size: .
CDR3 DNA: TGTGCCAGCGGGGGGCTTAGTACAGATACGCAGTATTTT
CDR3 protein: CASGGLSTDTQYF

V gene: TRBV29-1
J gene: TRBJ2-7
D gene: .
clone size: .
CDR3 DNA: TGCAGCACTAACCACGAGCAGTACTTC
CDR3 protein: CSTNHEQYF

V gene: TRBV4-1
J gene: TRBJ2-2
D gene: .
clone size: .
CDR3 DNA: TGCGCCAGCAGCCAAGATTACTGGCAGGGTAGCGTCGACACCGGGGAGCTGTTTTTT
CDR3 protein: CASSQDYWQGSVDTGELFF

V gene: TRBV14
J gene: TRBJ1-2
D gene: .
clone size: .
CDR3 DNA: TGTGCCAGCAGCCCGCAACAGCCAACTAGGGACTATGGCTACACCTTC
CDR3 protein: CASSPQQPTRDYGYTF

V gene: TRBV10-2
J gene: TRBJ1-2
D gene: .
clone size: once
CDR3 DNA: TGCGCCAGCAGGGAAGGGTCGGGCTACACCTTC
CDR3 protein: CASREGSGYTF

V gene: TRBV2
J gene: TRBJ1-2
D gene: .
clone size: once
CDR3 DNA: TGTGCCAGCACCGAAGGGAACGGCTACACCTTC
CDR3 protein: CASTEGNGYTF

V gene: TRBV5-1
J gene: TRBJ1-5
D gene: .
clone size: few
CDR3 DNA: TGCGCCAGCAGCTTGAGTCAGCCCCAGCATTTT
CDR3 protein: CASSLSQPQHF

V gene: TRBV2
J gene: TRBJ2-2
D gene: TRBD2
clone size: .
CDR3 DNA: TGTGCCAGCAGGCTTGGCGGGGGGTACACCGGGGAGCTGTTTTTT
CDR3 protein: CASRLGGGYTGELFF

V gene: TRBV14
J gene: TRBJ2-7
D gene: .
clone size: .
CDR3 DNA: TGTGCCAGCAGCCAAGATACACTGTACTCCTACGAGCAGTACTTC
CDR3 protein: CASSQDTLYSYEQYF

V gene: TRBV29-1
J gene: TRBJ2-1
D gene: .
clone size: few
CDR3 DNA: TGCAGCGTTGAAGATCTGAAGGGGTTCAATGAGCAGTTCTTC
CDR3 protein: CSVEDLKGFNEQFF

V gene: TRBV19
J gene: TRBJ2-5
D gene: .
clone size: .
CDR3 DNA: TGTGCCAGTAGTATTGGCAGGGGAAGTGGAGAGACCCAGTACTTC
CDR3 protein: CASSIGRGSGETQYF

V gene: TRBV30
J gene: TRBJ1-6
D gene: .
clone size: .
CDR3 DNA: TGTGCCTGGGGCAGGGGCAAGAATTCACCCCTCCACTTT
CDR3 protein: CAWGRGKNSPLHF

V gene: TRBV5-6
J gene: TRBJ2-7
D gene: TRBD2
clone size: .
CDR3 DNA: TGTGCCAGCAGCTCCATAGCGGGGGGAAAATACGAGCAGTACTTC
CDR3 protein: CASSSIAGGKYEQYF

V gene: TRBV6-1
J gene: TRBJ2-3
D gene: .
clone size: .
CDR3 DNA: TGTGCCAGCAGTGAACATGACAGCACAGATACGCAGTATTTT
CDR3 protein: CASSEHDSTDTQYF

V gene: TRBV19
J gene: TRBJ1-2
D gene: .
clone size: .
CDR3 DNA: TGTGCCAGTAGTCAAGGAGAAGATGGCTACACCTTC
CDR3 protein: CASSQGEDGYTF

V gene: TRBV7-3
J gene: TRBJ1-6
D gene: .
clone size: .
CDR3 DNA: TGTGCCAGCAGCTCAGAAATGTATACGCCCCTCCACTTT
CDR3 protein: CASSSEMYTPLHF

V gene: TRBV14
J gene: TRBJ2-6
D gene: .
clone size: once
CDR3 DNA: TGTGCCAGCAGCCAAGCAGTCCGACTGGGCTCTGGGGCCAACGTCCTGACTTTC
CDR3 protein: CASSQAVRLGSGANVLTF

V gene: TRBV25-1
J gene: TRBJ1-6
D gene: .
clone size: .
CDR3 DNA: TGTGCCAGCCGGCGGACCTATAATTCACCCCTCCACTTT
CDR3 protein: CASRRTYNSPLHF

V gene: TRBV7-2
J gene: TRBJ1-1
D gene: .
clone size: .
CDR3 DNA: TGTGCCAGCAGCTTAGACCTTAACACTGAAGCTTTCTTT
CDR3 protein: CASSLDLNTEAFF

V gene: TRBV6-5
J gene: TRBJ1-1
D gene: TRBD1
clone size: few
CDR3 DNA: TGTGCCAGCAGTTCCACAGGGGAGGGGAACACTGAAGCTTTCTTT
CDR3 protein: CASSSTGEGNTEAFF

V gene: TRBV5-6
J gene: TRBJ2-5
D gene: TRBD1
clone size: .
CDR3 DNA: TGTGCCAGCAGCTTGGTAGGGTCAGGGGGATTGGAGACCCAGTACTTC
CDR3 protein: CASSLVGSGGLETQYF

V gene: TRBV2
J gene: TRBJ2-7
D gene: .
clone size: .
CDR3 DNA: TGTGCCAGCAGTGAAGATGTTTGGGCCTACGAGCAGTACTTC
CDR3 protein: CASSEDVWAYEQYF

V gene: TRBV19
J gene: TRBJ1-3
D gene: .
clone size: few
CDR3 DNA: TGTGCCAGTAGACACCAACTTAGCGGGAACTCTGGAAACACCATATATTTT
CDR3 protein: CASRHQLSGNSGNTIYF

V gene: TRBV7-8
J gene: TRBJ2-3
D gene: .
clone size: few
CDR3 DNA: TGTGCCAGCAGCTTAGGACAGAACACAGATACGCAGTATTTT
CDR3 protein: CASSLGQNTDTQYF

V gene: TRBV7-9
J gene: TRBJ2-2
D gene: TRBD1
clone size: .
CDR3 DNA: TGTGCCAGCAGCTCCCGGGACAGGGGGCGCACCGGGGAGCTGTTTTTT
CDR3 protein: CASSSRDRGRTGELFF

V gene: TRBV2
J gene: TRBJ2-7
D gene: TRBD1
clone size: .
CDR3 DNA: TGTGCCAGCAGCGTAACAGGGGGCGGGTTGAACGAGCAGTACTTC
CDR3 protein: CASSVTGGGLNEQYF

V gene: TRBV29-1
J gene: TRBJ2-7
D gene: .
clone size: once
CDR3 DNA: TGCAGCGTTGTAACGGGGGGCCCCTACGAGCAGTACTTC
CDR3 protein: CSVVTGGPYEQYF

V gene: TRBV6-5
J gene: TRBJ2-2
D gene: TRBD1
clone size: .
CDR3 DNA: TGTGCCAGCGGAAGACAGGGAAGAACCGGGGAGCTGTTTTTT
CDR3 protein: CASGRQGRTGELFF

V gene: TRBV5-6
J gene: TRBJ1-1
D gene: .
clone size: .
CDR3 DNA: TGTGCCAGCAGCTCGGGCAGGGGATCTGAAGCTTTCTTT
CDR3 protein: CASSSGRGSEAFF

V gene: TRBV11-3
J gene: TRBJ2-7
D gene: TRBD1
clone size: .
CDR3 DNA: TGTGCCAGCAGCTTAGGAGAGAGGCGACAGGGGGCCTACGAGCAGTACTTC
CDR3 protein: CASSLGERRQGAYEQYF

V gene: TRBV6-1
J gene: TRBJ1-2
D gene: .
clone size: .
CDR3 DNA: TGTGCCAGCTCAGTACAGGGAGCTAACTATGGCTACACCTTC
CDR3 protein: CASSVQGANYGYTF

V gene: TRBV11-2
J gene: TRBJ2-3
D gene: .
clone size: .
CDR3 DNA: TGTGCCAGCAGCCACGAGGGCTGGAATACAGATACGCAGTATTTT
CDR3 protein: CASSHEGWNTDTQYF

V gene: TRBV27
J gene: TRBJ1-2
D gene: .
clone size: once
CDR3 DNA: TGTGCCAGCAGTTTGGGGGGGGCTCTCAACTATGGCTACACCTTC
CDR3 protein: CASSLGGALNYGYTF

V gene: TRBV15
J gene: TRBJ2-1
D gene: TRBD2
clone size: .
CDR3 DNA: TGTGCCACCAGCAGAGAACTAGCGGGGGCCAATGAGCAGTTCTTC
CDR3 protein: CATSRELAGANEQFF

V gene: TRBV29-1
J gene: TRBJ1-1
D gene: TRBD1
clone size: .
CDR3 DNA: TGCAGCGTTCAAACGGACAGGGGGCGTCAAGGTCGTGAAGCTTTCTTT
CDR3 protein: CSVQTDRGRQGREAFF

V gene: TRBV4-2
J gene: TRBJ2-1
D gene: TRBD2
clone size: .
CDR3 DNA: TGTGCCAGCAGCCAAGTGGACGTGAGCGGGAACAATGAGCAGTTCTTC
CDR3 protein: CASSQVDVSGNNEQFF

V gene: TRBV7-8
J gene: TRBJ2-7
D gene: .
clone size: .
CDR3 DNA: TGTGCCAGCAGCTTTGTAAGTCCTTACGAGCAGTACTTC
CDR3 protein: CASSFVSPYEQYF